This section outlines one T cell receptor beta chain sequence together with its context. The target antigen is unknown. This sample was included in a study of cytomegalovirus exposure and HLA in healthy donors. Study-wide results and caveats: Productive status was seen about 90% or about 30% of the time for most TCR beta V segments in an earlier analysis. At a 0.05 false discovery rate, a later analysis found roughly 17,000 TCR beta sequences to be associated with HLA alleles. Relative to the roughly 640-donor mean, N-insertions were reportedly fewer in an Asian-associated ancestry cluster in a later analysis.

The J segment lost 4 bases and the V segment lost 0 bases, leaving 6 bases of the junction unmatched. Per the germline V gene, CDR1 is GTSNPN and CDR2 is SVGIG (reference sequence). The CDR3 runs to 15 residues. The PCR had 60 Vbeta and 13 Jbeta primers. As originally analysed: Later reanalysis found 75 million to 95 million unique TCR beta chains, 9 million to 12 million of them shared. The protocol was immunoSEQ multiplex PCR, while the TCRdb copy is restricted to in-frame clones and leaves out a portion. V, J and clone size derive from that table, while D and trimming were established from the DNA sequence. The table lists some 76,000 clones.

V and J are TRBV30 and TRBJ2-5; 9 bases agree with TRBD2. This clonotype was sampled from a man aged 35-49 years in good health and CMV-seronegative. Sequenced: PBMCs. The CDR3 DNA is TGTGCCTGGAGTGTTAGTGGCGGGAGGGCAGAGACCCAGTACTTC. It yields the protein CAWSVSGGRAETQYF.